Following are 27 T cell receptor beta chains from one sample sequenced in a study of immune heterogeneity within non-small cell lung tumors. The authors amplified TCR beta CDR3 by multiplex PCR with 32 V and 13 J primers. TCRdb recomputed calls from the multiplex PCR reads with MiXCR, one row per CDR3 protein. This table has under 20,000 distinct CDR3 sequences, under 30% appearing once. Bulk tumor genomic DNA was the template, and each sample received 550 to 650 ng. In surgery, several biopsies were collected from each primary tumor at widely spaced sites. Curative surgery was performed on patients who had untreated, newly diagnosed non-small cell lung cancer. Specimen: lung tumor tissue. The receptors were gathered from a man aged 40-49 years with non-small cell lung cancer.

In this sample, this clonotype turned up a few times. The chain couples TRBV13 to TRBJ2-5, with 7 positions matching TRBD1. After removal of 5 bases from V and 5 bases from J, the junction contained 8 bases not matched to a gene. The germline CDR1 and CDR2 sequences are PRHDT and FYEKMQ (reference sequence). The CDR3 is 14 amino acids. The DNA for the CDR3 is TGTGCCAGCAGCGGCGAACAGGGGTACGAGACCCAGTACTTC. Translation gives CASSGEQGYETQYF.

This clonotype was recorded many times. The CDR3: CASSRTSGRWELFF. The CDR3 DNA follows: TGTGCCAGCAGCCGGACTAGCGGGAGGTGGGAGCTGTTTTTT. The rearrangement uses TRBV7-8 and TRBJ2-2; 14 positions match TRBD2. V trimming: 5 bases; J trimming: 9 bases; junction bases outside the gene matches: 2. The germline CDR1 and CDR2 sequences are SGHVS and FQNEAQ. The CDR3 extends over 14 amino acids.

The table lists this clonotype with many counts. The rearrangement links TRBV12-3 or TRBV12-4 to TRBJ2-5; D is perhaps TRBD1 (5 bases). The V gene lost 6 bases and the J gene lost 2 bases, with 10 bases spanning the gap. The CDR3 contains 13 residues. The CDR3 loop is CASSTTEQETQYF. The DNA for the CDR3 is TGTGCCAGCAGCACGACAGAACAAGAGACCCAGTACTTC.

CDR3 DNA sequence: TGTGCCAGCAGTCTTCGATCCTACAATGAGCAGTTCTTC. This codes for CASSLRSYNEQFF. The V and J genes are TRBV12-3 or TRBV12-4 and TRBJ2-1; D unresolved. Trimming removed 5 bases from V and 1 base from J, with 6 bases in between. This CDR3 region has 13 residues.

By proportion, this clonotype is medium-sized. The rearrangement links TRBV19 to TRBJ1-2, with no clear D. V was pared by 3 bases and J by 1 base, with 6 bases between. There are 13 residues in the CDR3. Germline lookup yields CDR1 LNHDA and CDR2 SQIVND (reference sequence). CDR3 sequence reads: CASSIEVNYGYTF. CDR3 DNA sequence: TGTGCCAGTAGTATTGAGGTTAACTATGGCTACACCTTC. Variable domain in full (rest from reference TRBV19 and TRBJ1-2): DGGITQSPKYLFRKEGQNVTLSCEQNLNHDAMYWYRQDPGQGLRLIYYSQIVNDFQKGDIAEGYSVSREKKESFPLTVTSAQKNPTAFYLCASSIEVNYGYTFGSGTRLTVV.

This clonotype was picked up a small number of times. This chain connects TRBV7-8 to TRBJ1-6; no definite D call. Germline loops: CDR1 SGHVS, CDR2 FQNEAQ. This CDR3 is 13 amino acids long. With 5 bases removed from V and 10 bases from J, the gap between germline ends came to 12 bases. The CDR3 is CASSDPLPSPLHF. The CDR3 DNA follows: TGTGCCAGCAGCGACCCCCTCCCCTCACCCCTCCACTTT. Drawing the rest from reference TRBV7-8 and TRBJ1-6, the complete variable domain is GAGVSQSPRYKVAKRGQDVALRCDPISGHVSLFWYQQALGQGPEFLTYFQNEAQLDKSGLPSDRFFAERPEGSVSTLKIQRTQQEDSAVYLCASSDPLPSPLHFGNGTRLTVT.

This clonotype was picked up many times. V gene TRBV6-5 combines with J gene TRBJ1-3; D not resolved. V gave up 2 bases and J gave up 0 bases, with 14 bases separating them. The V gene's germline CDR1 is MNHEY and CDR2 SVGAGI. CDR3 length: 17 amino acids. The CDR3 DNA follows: TGTGCCAGCAGTTACAGGGCAACCCTTCTCTCTGGAAACACCATATATTTT. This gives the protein CASSYRATLLSGNTIYF.

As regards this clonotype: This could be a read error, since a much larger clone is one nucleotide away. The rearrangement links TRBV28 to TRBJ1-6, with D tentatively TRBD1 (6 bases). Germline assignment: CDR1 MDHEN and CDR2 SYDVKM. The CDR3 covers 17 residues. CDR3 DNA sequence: TGTGCCAGAAGTTTATTGCAGGGGAGCTCCTATAATTCACCCCTCCACTTT. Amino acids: CARSLLQGSSYNSPLHF.

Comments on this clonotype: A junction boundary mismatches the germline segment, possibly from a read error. In DNA, the CDR3 is TGTACCAGCAGTTTGAAACAAACCCCCTCCTACGAGCACTACTTC. Translation gives CTSSLKQTPSYEHYF. The genes are TRBV27 and TRBJ2-7; D gene ambiguous. Germline values: CDR1 MNHEY, CDR2 SMNVEV (reference sequence). The CDR3 length is 15 residues.

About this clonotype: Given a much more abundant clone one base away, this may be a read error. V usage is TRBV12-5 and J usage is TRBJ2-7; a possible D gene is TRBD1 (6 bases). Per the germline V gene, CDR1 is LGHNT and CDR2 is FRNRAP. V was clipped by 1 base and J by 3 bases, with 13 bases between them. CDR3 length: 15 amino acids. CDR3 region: CASGLAGDTNYEQYF. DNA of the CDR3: TGTGCTAGTGGTTTGGCCGGGGACACCAACTACGAGCAGTACTTC.

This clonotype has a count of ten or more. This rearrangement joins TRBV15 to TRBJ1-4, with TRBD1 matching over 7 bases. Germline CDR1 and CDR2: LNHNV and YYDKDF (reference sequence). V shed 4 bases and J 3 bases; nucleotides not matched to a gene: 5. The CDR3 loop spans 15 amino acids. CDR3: CATSKTGQPNEKLFF. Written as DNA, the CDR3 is TGTGCCACCAGCAAAACGGGACAGCCTAATGAAAAACTGTTTTTT.

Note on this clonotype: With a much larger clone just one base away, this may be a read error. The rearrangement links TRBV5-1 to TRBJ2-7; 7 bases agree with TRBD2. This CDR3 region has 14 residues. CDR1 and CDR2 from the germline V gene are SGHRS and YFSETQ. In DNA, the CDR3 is TGCTCCAGCAGCCCACCGGGAGGCTCCTACGAGCAGTACTTC. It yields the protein CSSSPPGGSYEQYF. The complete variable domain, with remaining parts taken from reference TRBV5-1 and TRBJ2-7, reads KAGVTQTPRYLIKTRGQQVTLSCSPISGHRSVSWYQQTPGQGLQFLFEYFSETQRNKGNFPGRFSGRQFSNSRSEMNVSTLELGDSALYLCSSSPPGGSYEQYFGPGTRLTVT.

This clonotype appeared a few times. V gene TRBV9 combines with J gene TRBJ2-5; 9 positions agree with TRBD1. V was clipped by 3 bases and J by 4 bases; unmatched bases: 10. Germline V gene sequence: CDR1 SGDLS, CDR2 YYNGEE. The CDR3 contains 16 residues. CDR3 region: CASSATGTGRAETQYF. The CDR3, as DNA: TGTGCCAGCAGCGCAACCGGGACAGGGAGGGCAGAGACCCAGTACTTC.

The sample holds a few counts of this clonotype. Here the CDR3 DNA reads TGTGCCAGCAGCTTAGGCCTCGGGGGCGATGAGCAGTTCTTC. Its protein product is CASSLGLGGDEQFF. The rearrangement uses TRBV13 and TRBJ2-1; TRBD1 or TRBD2 may be the D gene (6 bases each). V shed 0 bases and J shed 8 bases, with 11 bases lying between them. Germline V gene data show CDR1 as PRHDT and CDR2 as FYEKMQ (reference sequence). The CDR3 extends over 14 amino acids.

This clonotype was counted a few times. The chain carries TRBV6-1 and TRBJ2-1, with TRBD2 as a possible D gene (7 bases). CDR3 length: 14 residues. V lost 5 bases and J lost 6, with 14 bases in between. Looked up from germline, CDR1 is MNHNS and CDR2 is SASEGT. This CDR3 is CASSSRGGGNEQFF. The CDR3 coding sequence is TGTGCCAGCAGTTCCCGGGGAGGGGGCAATGAGCAGTTCTTC.

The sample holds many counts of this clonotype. The CDR3 sequence is CASSARTGTSILTEAFF. CDR3 DNA: TGTGCCAGCAGTGCCAGGACAGGGACGAGCATTTTAACTGAAGCTTTCTTT. The V and J genes are TRBV25-1 and TRBJ1-1, with 8 bases identical to TRBD1. This CDR3 is 17 amino acids long. Germline loops: CDR1 MGHDK, CDR2 SYGVNS. Losses at the gene ends were 4 bases for V and 5 bases for J; bases not matched to a gene: 15. The full variable domain, rest sourced from reference TRBV25-1 and TRBJ1-1, is EADIYQTPRYLVIGTGKKITLECSQTMGHDKMYWYQQDPGMELHLIHYSYGVNSTEKGDLSSESTVSRIRTEHFPLTLESARPSHTSQYLCASSARTGTSILTEAFFGQGTRLTVV.

In DNA, the CDR3 is TGCAGTGCTAGAGATTGGGGGCGGTTGGAGACCCAGTACTTC. As protein: CSARDWGRLETQYF. This sequence joins TRBV20-1 and TRBJ2-5; the D gene is possibly TRBD1 (6 bases). V lost 0 bases, J lost 5 bases, and 13 bases lay in between. The germline CDR1 and CDR2 sequences are DFQATT and SNEGSKA (reference sequence). This CDR3 is built from 14 residues.

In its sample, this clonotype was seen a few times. CDR3 in amino acids: CASRQRDREETQYF. CDR3 sequence (DNA): TGTGCCAGCAGGCAAAGGGACAGGGAAGAGACCCAGTACTTC. The chain is built from TRBV3-1 and TRBJ2-5; TRBD1 agrees at 9 bases. Trimming took 6 bases from V and 3 from J; bases not matched to a gene: 5. The CDR3 has 14 amino acids. Germline CDR1 is LGHDT and CDR2 is YNNKEL (reference sequence).

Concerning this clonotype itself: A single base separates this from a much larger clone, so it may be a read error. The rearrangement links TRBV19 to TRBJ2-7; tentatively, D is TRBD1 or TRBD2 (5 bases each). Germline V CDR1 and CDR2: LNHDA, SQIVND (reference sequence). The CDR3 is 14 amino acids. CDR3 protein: CVSTRDANSYEQYF. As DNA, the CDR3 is TGTGTCAGTACAAGGGACGCTAACTCCTACGAGCAGTACTTC.

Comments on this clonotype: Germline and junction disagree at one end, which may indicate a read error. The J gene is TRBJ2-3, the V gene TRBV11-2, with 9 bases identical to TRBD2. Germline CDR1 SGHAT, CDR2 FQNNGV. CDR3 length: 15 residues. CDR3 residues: CAISLDRRGRATQYF. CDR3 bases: TGTGCCATCAGCTTAGATCGGCGCGGGAGGGCTACGCAGTATTTT.

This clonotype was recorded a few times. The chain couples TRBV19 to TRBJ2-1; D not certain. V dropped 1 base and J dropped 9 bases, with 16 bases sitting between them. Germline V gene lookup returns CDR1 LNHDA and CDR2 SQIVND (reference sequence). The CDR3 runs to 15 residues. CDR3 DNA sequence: TGTGCCAGTAGTATAGTAGGCGCCGGTTCGGGTGAGCAGTTCTTC. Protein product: CASSIVGAGSGEQFF.

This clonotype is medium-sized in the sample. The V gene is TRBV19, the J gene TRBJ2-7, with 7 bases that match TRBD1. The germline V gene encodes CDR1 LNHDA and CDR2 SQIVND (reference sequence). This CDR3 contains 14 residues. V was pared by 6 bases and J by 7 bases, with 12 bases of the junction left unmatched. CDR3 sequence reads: CASRPRGGTGEQYF. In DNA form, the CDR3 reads TGTGCCAGTAGACCACGAGGGGGCACGGGGGAGCAGTACTTC.

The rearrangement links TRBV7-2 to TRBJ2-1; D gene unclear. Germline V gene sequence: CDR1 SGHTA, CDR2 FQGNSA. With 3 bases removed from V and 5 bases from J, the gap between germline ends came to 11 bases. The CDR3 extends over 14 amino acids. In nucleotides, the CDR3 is TGTGCCAGCAGCTTTAGGCAGGCAAACAATGAGCAGTTCTTC. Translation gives CASSFRQANNEQFF. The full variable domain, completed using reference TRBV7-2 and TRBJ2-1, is GAGVSQSPSNKVTEKGKDVELRCDPISGHTALYWYRQSLGQGLEFLIYFQGNSAPDKSGLPSDRFSAERTGGSVSTLTIQRTQQEDSAVYLCASSFRQANNEQFFGPGTRLTVL.

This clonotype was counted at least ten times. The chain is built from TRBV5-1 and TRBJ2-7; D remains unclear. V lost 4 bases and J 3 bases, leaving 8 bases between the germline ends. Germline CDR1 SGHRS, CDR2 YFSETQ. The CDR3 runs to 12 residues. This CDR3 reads CASSATNYEQYF. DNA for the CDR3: TGCGCCAGCAGCGCCACGAACTACGAGCAGTACTTC. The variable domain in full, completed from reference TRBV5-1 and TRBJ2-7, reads KAGVTQTPRYLIKTRGQQVTLSCSPISGHRSVSWYQQTPGQGLQFLFEYFSETQRNKGNFPGRFSGRQFSNSRSEMNVSTLELGDSALYLCASSATNYEQYFGPGTRLTVT.

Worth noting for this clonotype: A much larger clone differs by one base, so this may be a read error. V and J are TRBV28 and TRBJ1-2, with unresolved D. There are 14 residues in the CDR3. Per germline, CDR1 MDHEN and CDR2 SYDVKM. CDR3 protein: CAISSHGVGYGYTF. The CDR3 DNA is TGTGCCATCAGTTCCCACGGGGTAGGCTATGGCTACACCTTC.

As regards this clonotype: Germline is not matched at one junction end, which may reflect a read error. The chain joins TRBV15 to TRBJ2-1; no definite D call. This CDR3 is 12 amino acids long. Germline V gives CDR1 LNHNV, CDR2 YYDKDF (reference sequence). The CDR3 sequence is CATRRENDEQFF. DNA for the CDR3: TGTGCCACCAGAAGAGAAAACGATGAGCAGTTCTTC.

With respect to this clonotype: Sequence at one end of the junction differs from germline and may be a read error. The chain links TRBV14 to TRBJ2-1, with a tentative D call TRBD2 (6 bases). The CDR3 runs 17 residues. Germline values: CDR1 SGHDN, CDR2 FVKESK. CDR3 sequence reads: CASSQKVSTRRGNEKFF. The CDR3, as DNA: TGTGCCAGCAGCCAAAAGGTATCGACAAGGCGGGGCAATGAGAAGTTCTTC.